This T cell receptor (beta chain) was recorded in a study of radiation and T cells in renal cell carcinoma. Study as a whole: Nephrectomy followed 15 Gy stereotactic body radiation by 4 weeks. Broader study findings: Pretreatment tumor biopsies were lacking, so baseline clonotypes are unknown. In blood, top tumor clones expanded by 2 weeks, shrinking by 4.

Turning to this clone: Its antigen is unknown.

The time point denotes: blood 2 weeks post-SBRT. Specified treatment: 15 Gy SBRT to primary tumor, nephrectomy 4 weeks later. Radiation-treated patients gave blood at baseline, week 2 and week 4. Using immunoSEQ multiplex PCR, the repertoire was profiled, and TCRdb retains in-frame clones only, with some absent. Of 120,000 or so clones in the sample, 81% were seen once. This TCR came from a man in his forties or fifties with renal cell carcinoma. Here the sequenced sample was blood, taken from a patient whose treatment included radiotherapy and nephrectomy.

Here the CDR3 reads CASSVEGGTGNTIYF. CDR3 DNA sequence: TGTGCCAGCAGCGTAGAGGGAGGGACTGGAAACACCATATATTTT. V and J are TRBV9 and TRBJ1-3; D uncertain. Trimming stripped 0 bases from V and 2 bases from J, with 9 bases between. The CDR3 sequence is 15 residues long. Germline CDR1 reads SGDLS; CDR2 reads YYNGEE.